One and the same sample provided the 29 T cell receptor beta chains below, sequenced in a study of cytomegalovirus exposure and HLA in healthy donors. The PCR had 60 Vbeta and 13 Jbeta primers. Produced via immunoSEQ multiplex PCR; TCRdb's table is partial and in-frame only. The repertoire has over 150,000 clones, 70% to 80% of them found once; the top ten carry 4%. Input material: PBMCs. The receptors stem from a woman between 40 and 50 years old in good health and CMV-seronegative.

This clone was observed a handful of times. Written as DNA, the CDR3 is TGTGCCAGCAGTGGGGGAGATCAGCCCCAGCATTTT. Translating gives CASSGGDQPQHF. This rearrangement joins TRBV6-1 to TRBJ1-5; no clear D. The V and J ends lost 4 bases and 5 bases respectively, with 6 bases between them. This CDR3 is built from 12 residues. Germline V gene data show CDR1 as MNHNS and CDR2 as SASEGT.

This clone turned up a few times. The chain recombines TRBV30 with TRBJ1-1; D gene unclear. This CDR3 is built from 11 residues. V was shortened by 0 bases and J by 6 bases, with 5 bases between the two germline ends. The germline gives CDR1 GTSNPN, CDR2 SVGIG (reference sequence). The DNA of the CDR3 is TGTGCCTGGAGTGTACCGGCTGAAGCTTTCTTT. Protein sequence: CAWSVPAEAFF.

V is TRBV27 and J is TRBJ2-1, with D possibly matching TRBD2 (5 bases). The CDR3 is 15 amino acids. V was shortened by 2 bases and J by 5 bases, with 13 bases between the two germline ends. Germline CDR1 reads MNHEY; CDR2 reads SMNVEV (reference sequence). The CDR3 bases are TGTGCCAGCAGTTTAGCCGGGGTAGGGAACAATGAGCAGTTCTTC. Amino acid sequence: CASSLAGVGNNEQFF.

This clone was seen once. The rearrangement links TRBV5-1 to TRBJ2-7; D is perhaps TRBD1 (7 bases). V lost 4 bases and J lost 0, with 20 bases in between. Germline CDR1 and CDR2: SGHRS and YFSETQ. The CDR3 spans 17 residues. CDR3 sequence: CASSLPQGGTTSYEQYF. The CDR3 region has the DNA TGCGCCAGCAGCCTCCCCCAGGGGGGTACTACCTCCTACGAGCAGTACTTC. The complete variable domain, with remaining parts taken from reference TRBV5-1 and TRBJ2-7, reads KAGVTQTPRYLIKTRGQQVTLSCSPISGHRSVSWYQQTPGQGLQFLFEYFSETQRNKGNFPGRFSGRQFSNSRSEMNVSTLELGDSALYLCASSLPQGGTTSYEQYFGPGTRLTVT.

This clone has more than one count but fewer than ten. The rearrangement joins TRBV7-8 to TRBJ1-2, with a tentative D call TRBD1 (5 bases). Germline V gene data show CDR1 as SGHVS and CDR2 as FQNEAQ. This CDR3 is built from 15 residues. V was cut by 5 bases and J by 0 bases, with 13 bases left in between. DNA for the CDR3: TGTGCCAGCAGCCGGACACTCTCGGCTAACTATGGCTACACCTTC. This encodes CASSRTLSANYGYTF.

This clone was detected only a few times. This sequence joins TRBV5-1 and TRBJ2-7; no clear D gene. Trimming shortened V by 2 bases and J by 6 bases, and 18 bases separated the two germline ends. Germline V gene lookup returns CDR1 SGHRS and CDR2 YFSETQ. The CDR3 sequence is 15 residues long. CDR3 sequence (DNA): TGCGCCAGCAGCTTCTCGTCTGGGCGATCGAGCGAGCAGTACTTC. This gives the protein CASSFSSGRSSEQYF. The variable domain in full, with the rest retrieved from reference TRBV5-1 and TRBJ2-7, is KAGVTQTPRYLIKTRGQQVTLSCSPISGHRSVSWYQQTPGQGLQFLFEYFSETQRNKGNFPGRFSGRQFSNSRSEMNVSTLELGDSALYLCASSFSSGRSSEQYFGPGTRLTVT.

The rearrangement joins TRBV4-2 to TRBJ2-5; 9 bases agree with TRBD2. Germline-derived CDR1 and CDR2 are LGHNA and YNFKEQ. V lost 2 bases and J lost 3; bases outside the gene matches: 4. There are 15 residues in the CDR3. CDR3 bases: TGTGCCAGCAGCCAAACGACTAGCGGTAAAGAGACCCAGTACTTC. It yields the protein CASSQTTSGKETQYF.

The chain recombines TRBV2 with TRBJ1-5; D gene uncertain. The V gene lost 0 bases and the J gene lost 4 bases, with 7 bases spanning the gap. This CDR3 spans 14 amino acids. The germline CDR1 and CDR2 sequences are SNHLY and FYNNEI. CDR3 residues: CASSEANRNQPQHF. DNA for the CDR3: TGTGCCAGCAGTGAAGCTAACCGGAATCAGCCCCAGCATTTT.

The rearrangement uses TRBV28 and TRBJ2-2; a possible D gene is TRBD1 (6 bases). V lost 6 bases, J lost 0 bases, and 14 bases lay in between. The CDR3 is 16 amino acids. Germline values: CDR1 MDHEN, CDR2 SYDVKM. The CDR3 DNA reads as TGTGCCAGCAGACCCGGACAGTTCTCGAACACCGGGGAGCTGTTTTTT. It translates to CASRPGQFSNTGELFF.

The chain recombines TRBV7-2 with TRBJ1-2; TRBD1 matches 8 bases. The CDR3 totals 15 residues. Trimming at V came to 5 bases and at J to 3 bases, leaving 8 bases not matched to a gene. CDR1 is SGHTA and CDR2 is FQGNSA in the germline V gene. The chain's CDR3 is CASSPRTGSDYGYTF. The DNA of the CDR3 is TGTGCCAGCAGCCCGCGGACAGGGAGCGACTATGGCTACACCTTC.

This chain connects TRBV29-1 to TRBJ1-2; 10 bases agree with TRBD1. After removal of 4 bases from V and 5 bases from J, the junction contained 7 bases not matched to a gene. The CDR3 is 14 residues long. CDR1 is SQVTM and CDR2 is ANQGSEA in the germline V gene. The CDR3 region has the DNA TGCAGCGTTGGACAGGGGGCCCTTCGTTATGGCTACACCTTC. It encodes CSVGQGALRYGYTF.

The chain has TRBV28 and TRBJ1-2, with a tentative D call TRBD1 (5 bases). The CDR3 has 18 amino acids. The V end was cut by 5 bases, the J end by 0 bases, with 22 bases between. Per the germline V gene, CDR1 is MDHEN and CDR2 is SYDVKM. The CDR3 loop is CASSPAPMGQFANYGYTF. CDR3 coding DNA: TGTGCCAGCAGTCCAGCCCCGATGGGGCAGTTCGCTAACTATGGCTACACCTTC.

The chain combines TRBV7-2 with TRBJ2-7; 7 bases fit TRBD1. Germline V gene sequence: CDR1 SGHTA, CDR2 FQGNSA. The trim removed 6 bases at V and 2 bases at J, leaving 7 bases unmatched. The CDR3 extends over 14 amino acids. The CDR3 here is CASRSGQVTYEQYF. CDR3 bases: TGTGCCAGCAGATCCGGACAGGTCACCTACGAGCAGTACTTC.

The chain carries TRBV6-1 and TRBJ2-5; 9 nucleotides line up with TRBD1. This CDR3 is built from 12 residues. Unmatched junction bases numbered 1, after V lost 8 bases and J lost 3 bases. CDR1 MNHNS and CDR2 SASEGT come from the germline V gene. The CDR3 spells CASRTGEETQYF. The CDR3 DNA follows: TGTGCCAGCCGGACAGGGGAAGAGACCCAGTACTTC.

This clone was recorded a few times. The chain links TRBV5-1 to TRBJ2-6, with D possibly being TRBD1 (6 bases). The V and J ends lost 2 bases and 4 bases respectively, with 10 bases between them. Germline CDR1 reads SGHRS; CDR2 reads YFSETQ. CDR3 length equals 15 residues. The CDR3 sequence is CASSLTGLGANVLTF. CDR3 nucleotide sequence: TGCGCCAGCAGCTTAACAGGGCTGGGGGCCAACGTCCTGACTTTC.

This chain connects TRBV6-5 to TRBJ2-1, with D possibly TRBD2 on 6 matching bases. The V gene lost 7 bases and the J gene lost 3 bases, with 10 bases spanning the gap. The CDR3 length is 13 residues. CDR1 and CDR2 from the germline V gene are MNHEY and SVGAGI. The CDR3 here is CASTPSVYNEQFF. DNA of the CDR3: TGTGCCAGCACTCCTAGCGTCTACAATGAGCAGTTCTTC.

The gene calls are TRBV14 and TRBJ1-6; D is ambiguous. Germline lookup yields CDR1 SGHDN and CDR2 FVKESK. The CDR3 is 15 residues long. Trimming removed 1 base at V and 7 bases at J, with 11 bases between. CDR3 nucleotide sequence: TGTGCCAGCAGCCAAGCTACACGGGTCAATTCACCCCTCCACTTT. Translating gives CASSQATRVNSPLHF.

About this clone: This likely comes from a read error, as the CDR3 has no conserved phenylalanine or tryptophan at its end. The chain recombines TRBV30 with TRBJ1-4, with 9 nucleotides matching TRBD1. Looked up from germline, CDR1 is GTSNPN and CDR2 is SVGIG (reference sequence). V lost 3 bases, J lost 13 bases, and 12 bases stayed unmatched. The CDR3 has 14 amino acids. CDR3 protein: CAWSPTGGGSSLFV. For the CDR3, the DNA is TGTGCCTGGAGCCCGACAGGGGGTGGTTCGTCACTGTTTGTT.

The chain is built from TRBV5-1 and TRBJ2-7; the D gene is possibly TRBD2 (5 bases). In germline, CDR1 is SGHRS, CDR2 YFSETQ. V was pared by 4 bases and J by 7 bases, with 21 bases between. This CDR3 is built from 15 residues. The CDR3 protein is CASSPGRIGPGEQYF. CDR3 DNA: TGCGCCAGCAGCCCCGGACGGATAGGGCCGGGGGAGCAGTACTTC.

V is TRBV12-5 and J is TRBJ1-5; maybe TRBD1 (6 bases). CDR3 size: 13 residues. Germline V gene sequence: CDR1 LGHNT, CDR2 FRNRAP. V lost 3 bases and J lost 5, with 8 bases in between. The CDR3 reads CASGFSGDQPQHF. In nucleotides, the CDR3 is TGTGCTAGTGGTTTTTCAGGGGATCAGCCCCAGCATTTT.

This clone was detected only once. CDR3 nucleotide sequence: TGTGCCAGCAGCTCTGCCGGGCTAGCGCAAGAGACCCAGTACTTC. It encodes CASSSAGLAQETQYF. The chain has TRBV5-4 and TRBJ2-5; D possibly corresponds to TRBD2 (6 bases). This CDR3 spans 15 amino acids. Germline V CDR1 and CDR2: SGHNT, YYREEE (reference sequence). With 3 bases removed from V and 2 bases from J, the gap between germline ends came to 14 bases.

This clone was picked up a small number of times. The gene calls are TRBV5-5 and TRBJ1-1, with D maybe TRBD1 (5 bases). The CDR3 spans 14 residues. The germline gives CDR1 SGHKS, CDR2 YYEKEE (reference sequence). V shed 0 bases and J shed 4 bases, with 10 bases lying between them. CDR3: CASSLEGVGTEAFF. CDR3 DNA: TGTGCCAGCAGCTTGGAAGGGGTGGGCACTGAAGCTTTCTTT.

The chain carries TRBV11-3 and TRBJ2-7; D may be TRBD1 (6 bases). The CDR3 extends over 14 amino acids. The germline gives CDR1 SGHNT, CDR2 YENEEA. Trimming left V 4 bases short and J 4 bases short, with 14 bases between. CDR3 sequence: CASSSVRGRYEQYF. CDR3 coding DNA: TGTGCCAGCAGCTCCGTCAGGGGAAGGTACGAGCAGTACTTC.

This chain uses TRBV5-1 with TRBJ1-5; the D gene is possibly TRBD1 (6 bases). This CDR3 contains 15 residues. CDR1 is SGHRS, CDR2 YFSETQ, per germline. Trimming stripped 0 bases from V and 5 bases from J, with 12 bases between. CDR3 region: CASSLGEGVHQPQHF. The CDR3 region has the DNA TGCGCCAGCAGCTTGGGCGAGGGGGTTCATCAGCCCCAGCATTTT.

The chain couples TRBV28 to TRBJ1-6; TRBD1 might be the D (5 bases). With 8 bases removed from V and 2 bases from J, the gap between germline ends came to 7 bases. The CDR3 is made up of 13 amino acids. The germline V gene encodes CDR1 MDHEN and CDR2 SYDVKM. The CDR3 bases are TGTGCCAGCGAGGACACCTATAATTCACCCCTCCACTTT. Translating gives CASEDTYNSPLHF.

CDR3 coding DNA: TGTGCCAGCTACCCCGGGACTAGCGCTACTAATGAGCAGTTCTTC. The encoded protein is CASYPGTSATNEQFF. This chain connects TRBV5-4 to TRBJ2-1; the match to TRBD2 covers 10 bases. The J segment lost 7 bases and the V segment lost 7 bases, leaving 11 bases of the junction unmatched. Germline V lookup: CDR1 SGHNT, CDR2 YYREEE (reference sequence). The CDR3 covers 15 residues. Combining the CDR3 with reference TRBV5-4 and TRBJ2-1 gives the whole variable domain ETGVTQSPTHLIKTRGQQVTLRCSSQSGHNTVSWYQQALGQGPQFIFQYYREEENGRGNFPPRFSGLQFPNYSSELNVNALELDDSALYLCASYPGTSATNEQFFGPGTRLTVL.

The chain combines TRBV6-4 with TRBJ1-1, with D possibly TRBD1 on 6 matching bases. Germline values: CDR1 MRHNA, CDR2 SNTAGT. V shed 6 bases and J shed 1 base, with 12 bases lying between them. The CDR3 runs to 14 residues. CDR3 in DNA: TGTGCCAGCAGAGCCAGCAGGGGGAACACTGAAGCTTTCTTT. This encodes CASRASRGNTEAFF.

The J gene is TRBJ1-1, the V gene TRBV6-5, with D possibly TRBD1 on 6 matching bases. Germline CDR1 reads MNHEY; CDR2 reads SVGAGI. Trimming took 7 bases from V and 7 from J, leaving 19 bases between them. The CDR3 is 14 amino acids. The CDR3 sequence is CASTSRGTTIEAFF. In DNA form, the CDR3 reads TGTGCCAGCACCAGCAGAGGGACAACGATTGAAGCTTTCTTT.

The chain employs TRBV5-8 and TRBJ1-5; D not certain. Germline V lookup: CDR1 SGHTS, CDR2 YDEGEE. There are 12 residues in the CDR3. V gave up 2 bases and J gave up 3 bases, with 3 bases separating them. The CDR3 loop reads CASSFNNQPQHF. The CDR3 bases are TGTGCCAGCAGCTTCAACAATCAGCCCCAGCATTTT.